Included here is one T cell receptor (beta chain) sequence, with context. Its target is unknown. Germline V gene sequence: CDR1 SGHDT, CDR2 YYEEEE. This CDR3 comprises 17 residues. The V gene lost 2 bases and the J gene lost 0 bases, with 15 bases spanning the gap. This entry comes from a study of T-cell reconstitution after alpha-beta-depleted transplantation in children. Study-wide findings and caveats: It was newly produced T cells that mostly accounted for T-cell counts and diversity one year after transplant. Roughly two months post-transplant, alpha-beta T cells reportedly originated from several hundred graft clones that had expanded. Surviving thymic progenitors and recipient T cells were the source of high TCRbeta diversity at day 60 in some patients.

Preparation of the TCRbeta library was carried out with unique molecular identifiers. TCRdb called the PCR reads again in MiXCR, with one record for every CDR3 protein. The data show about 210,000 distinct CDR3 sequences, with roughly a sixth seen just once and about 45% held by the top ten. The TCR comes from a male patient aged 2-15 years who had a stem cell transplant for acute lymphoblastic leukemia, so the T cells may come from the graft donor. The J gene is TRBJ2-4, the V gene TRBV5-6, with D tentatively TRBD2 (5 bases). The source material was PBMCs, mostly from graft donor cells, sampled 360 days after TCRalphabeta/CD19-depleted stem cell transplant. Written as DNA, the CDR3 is TGTGCCAGCAGCTTTAGCGAACTCCGGATAGCCAAAAACATTCAGTACTTC. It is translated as CASSFSELRIAKNIQYF.